This note documents a single T cell receptor (beta chain) sequence. Its antigen is unknown. The read is 3 residues too short to cover the CDR3 end, so that end is filled in from the germline J gene. Repertoires were generated with immunoSEQ multiplex PCR, while TCRdb's copy carries only in-frame clones and drops some. This table lists 35,000 to 45,000 clones. The CDR3 consists of 15 residues. V shed 5 bases and J shed 5 bases, with 16 bases lying between them. This sample was included in a study of T cells in women clearing cervical HPV infection. About the study: With HLA typing for only a few women, HLA confounding remains possible. Points from the study as a whole: Cases and controls were distinguished at AUC roughly 0.86 by richness and V genes. Timing of associations relative to infection is unclear; T-cell subsets were not isolated.

The sequencing input was blood buffy coat. The receptor was isolated from a woman between 18 and 70 years old with a cervical HPV16 infection that either progressed to CIN3+ or cleared (not recorded which). The chain combines TRBV12-3 or TRBV12-4 with TRBJ1-5; D gene unclear. The CDR3 here is CASSLPGGFDQPQHF. The CDR3 bases that were read are TGTGCCAGCAGTCTGCCCGGAGGGTTCGATCAGCCC.